This is a list of T cell receptor beta chains from one sample in a study of T cells after yellow fever vaccination. A single record per CDR3 protein comes from TCRdb applying MiXCR to the 5' RACE reads. The sample yields approximately 70,000 distinct CDR3 sequences, 7.3% seen once. The material was CD8+ T cells sorted from PBMCs, obtained about 10 days after the first yellow fever vaccination. Receptors originate from a young man who received the YFV17D yellow fever vaccine. The CDR3 runs from the conserved cysteine through the conserved F or W. A D gene is named only where the DNA matches it firmly. Only part of the rows carry a size: once, few, many, or a class if the clone is expanded.

d_gene	v_gene	abundance	j_gene	CDR3nt	CDR3aa
TRBD1	TRBV4-1	many	TRBJ2-3	TGCGCCAGCAGCCAAGACGGACAGGGGGGGACAGATACGCAGTATTTT	CASSQDGQGGTDTQYF
TRBD1	TRBV15	many	TRBJ1-5	TGTGCCCCTGACAGGGTCAATCAGCCCCAGCATTTT	CAPDRVNQPQHF
.	TRBV7-9	.	TRBJ2-7	TGTGCCAGCAGCTTAACAGGAAGCAACTACGAGCAGTACTTC	CASSLTGSNYEQYF
.	TRBV7-8	few	TRBJ2-3	TGTGCCAGCAGCTTGGGCGGGGCAAGTACGCAGTATTTT	CASSLGGASTQYF
.	TRBV4-2	few	TRBJ1-5	TGTGCCAGCAGCCCCGCGGTGGGGGGGGATCAGCCCCAGCATTTT	CASSPAVGGDQPQHF
.	TRBV6-6	.	TRBJ1-5	TGTGCCAGCAGTTACTGGATTAATCAGCCCCAGCATTTT	CASSYWINQPQHF
TRBD2	TRBV5-1	many	TRBJ2-3	TGCGCCAGCAGCTTGGCCGGGGGGGCGGATACGCAGTATTTT	CASSLAGGADTQYF
TRBD1	TRBV29-1	few	TRBJ2-5	TGCAGCGTTCCGGACAGGGGGGAGACCCAGTACTTC	CSVPDRGETQYF
.	TRBV7-9	.	TRBJ2-2	TGTGCCAGCAGACCCGGAGGGACTAACACCGGGGAGCTGTTTTTT	CASRPGGTNTGELFF
TRBD2	TRBV6-5	many	TRBJ2-2	TGTGCCAGCAGCCGGCCGATCGGGGGGGGATCCACCGGGGAGCTGTTTTTT	CASSRPIGGGSTGELFF
.	TRBV4-3	many	TRBJ2-5	TGCGCCAGCAGCCAAGACGGGATTGGGGCGGTGGAGACCCAGTACTTC	CASSQDGIGAVETQYF
.	TRBV7-9	.	TRBJ1-2	TGTGCCAGCAGCTTACTTGGTGGGGAGCACTATGGCTACACCTTC	CASSLLGGEHYGYTF
.	TRBV18	many	TRBJ2-4	TGTGCCAGCTCACCTACGGGCCCGGCGGGAAGCAAAAACATTCAGTACTTC	CASSPTGPAGSKNIQYF
TRBD1	TRBV7-8	.	TRBJ2-1	TGTGCCAGCAGCCCCGGGATCCCTTGGGGGACAGGCAATGAGCAGTTCTTC	CASSPGIPWGTGNEQFF
.	TRBV7-9	few	TRBJ2-1	TGTGCCAGCAGCAACGACCGCAATGAGCAGTTCTTC	CASSNDRNEQFF
TRBD2	TRBV2	.	TRBJ2-1	TGTGCCAGCAGTGCGGTAACGGGGGGGTCCTACAATGAGCAGTTCTTC	CASSAVTGGSYNEQFF
.	TRBV27	many	TRBJ2-2	TGTGCCAGCACCGGGGGTGCGAACACCGGGGAGCTGTTTTTT	CASTGGANTGELFF
TRBD1	TRBV4-3	many	TRBJ1-2	TGCGCCAGCAGCGTAACAGGGGTCCCAGCTTATGGCTACACCTTC	CASSVTGVPAYGYTF
TRBD1	TRBV7-9	few	TRBJ1-4	TGTGCCAGCAGTAGGACAGGGTCTCGGGAAAAACTGTTTTTT	CASSRTGSREKLFF
.	TRBV4-1	.	TRBJ2-1	TGCGCCAGCAGCCAAGTGGGCGGTGGGGGCGTAAATGAGCAGTTCTTC	CASSQVGGGGVNEQFF